This T cell receptor beta chain originates from a study of shared clonotypes between healthy human individuals. CD45RO-negative CD8 cells positively selected for CCR7 made up the naive population, which excluded terminally differentiated effector memory CD45RA+ cells. At a deep level, the assay was run. Repertoires were generated with immunoSEQ multiplex PCR, while TCRdb's copy carries only in-frame clones and drops some. The sample lists over 800,000 clones, 85% to 95% seen once, with approximately 25% in the top ten. Study-wide findings and caveats: In the sorted subsets, rarefaction showed sequencing was incomplete despite large depth. Few donors limited the genetic and exposure-history diversity represented.

On this clone itself: The antigen remains unidentified.

The CDR3 extends over 15 amino acids. CDR1 is SGHDN, CDR2 FVKESK, per germline. The germline V and J ends were trimmed by 1 base and 5 bases, with 14 bases remaining between them. The sequencing input was naive CD8+ T cells sorted from blood. The V call is TRBV14, the J call TRBJ2-5; D might be TRBD2 (6 bases). The receptor comes from a man aged 25 to 40 in good health. CDR3 sequence (DNA): TGTGCCAGCAGCCAAGGCCTCGGGAGTTGGGAGACCCAGTACTTC. The encoded protein is CASSQGLGSWETQYF.